These T cell receptor beta chains were read from a single sample in a study of cytomegalovirus exposure and HLA in healthy donors. Clones were read by immunoSEQ multiplex PCR, and TCRdb kept only the in-frame ones, dropping some. In the table there are 180,000 or so clones, more than 60% of which are singletons. The specimen sequenced was PBMCs. These receptors were taken from a woman aged 55-70 years in good health and CMV-seropositive. Each CDR3 is given with its conserved first and last residue. The D gene is left open where the match is weak. Some rows have no size entry. The others give once, few or many, or a class for an expanded clone.

-	TRBV5-4	TRBD2	TRBJ2-7	TGTGCCAGCAGCTTGATGCGGCTAGCGGGATCCGACTCCTACGAGCAGTACTTC	CASSLMRLAGSDSYEQYF
-	TRBV7-2	-	TRBJ2-3	TGTGCCAGCAGCGCCGGAGGACCAAGCACAGATACGCAGTATTTT	CASSAGGPSTDTQYF
-	TRBV7-2	-	TRBJ2-7	TGTGCCAGCAGGAGACAGCGTACATCCTACGAGCAGTACTTC	CASRRQRTSYEQYF
few	TRBV7-2	TRBD1	TRBJ2-2	TGTGCCAGCAGCACCGGGACAGGGTTCACCGGGGAGCTGTTTTTT	CASSTGTGFTGELFF
few	TRBV25-1	-	TRBJ1-4	TGTGCCAGCAGTCCGACAGGCTCTAATGAAAAACTGTTTTTT	CASSPTGSNEKLFF
-	TRBV5-1	TRBD2	TRBJ2-3	TGCGCCAGCAGCTCCCTAGCGGGAGGCACAGATACGCAGTATTTT	CASSSLAGGTDTQYF
once	TRBV10-3	-	TRBJ1-3	TGTGCCATCACGGAGGGTTTTAAGAACACCATATATTTT	CAITEGFKNTIYF
-	TRBV7-6	TRBD1	TRBJ2-6	TGTGCCAGCAGCTTAGGGACAGGGAGTCTCGTCCTGACTTTC	CASSLGTGSLVLTF
-	TRBV5-1	TRBD1	TRBJ1-2	TGCGCCAGCAGCTTGGAATTGGGTACAGGGGGTCATGGCTACACCTTC	CASSLELGTGGHGYTF
-	TRBV28	TRBD2	TRBJ2-7	TGTGCCAGCAGCCCCGGGACTACTACCTACGAGCAGTACTTC	CASSPGTTTYEQYF
-	TRBV9	TRBD1	TRBJ1-1	TGTGCCAGCAGCCCTAACCTTCAGGGGGCAGGGACTGAAGCTTTCTTT	CASSPNLQGAGTEAFF
-	TRBV2	TRBD1	TRBJ2-1	TGTGCCAGCAGTGCGAGACAGGGGGCCAATGAGCAGTTCTTC	CASSARQGANEQFF
few	TRBV28	-	TRBJ1-4	TGTGCCAGCAGCCTTGCCACAACCCCGGAAAAACTGTTTTTT	CASSLATTPEKLFF
-	TRBV28	-	TRBJ2-5	TGTGCCAGCAGTTTATCAGGGGAGACCCAGTACTTC	CASSLSGETQYF
-	TRBV5-1	-	TRBJ2-2	TGCGCCAGCAGCATGACTAGTGGCACCGGGGAGCTGTTTTTT	CASSMTSGTGELFF
-	TRBV7-9	-	TRBJ1-4	TGTGCCAGCAGCTTGTTGAAGCAGGGAAATGAAAAACTGTTTTTT	CASSLLKQGNEKLFF
-	TRBV6-5	TRBD2	TRBJ2-3	TGTGCCAGCAGTTCCCCCTATAGGTCGGGAGGAGATACGCAGTATTTT	CASSSPYRSGGDTQYF
-	TRBV6-5	-	TRBJ1-2	TGTGCCAGCATCCCCGTGGGGGGGCGGAGAGATGGCTACATCTTC	CASIPVGGRRDGYIF
-	TRBV30	-	TRBJ1-1	TGTGCCTGGAGTGCGGGTAGTGAAGCTTTCTTT	CAWSAGSEAFF
few	TRBV5-1	TRBD1	TRBJ1-4	TGCGCCAGCAGCTTGGTGGGACAGGGGGAAAAACTGTTTTTT	CASSLVGQGEKLFF
-	TRBV5-1	-	TRBJ2-1	TGCGCCAGCAGCTTGTCGGGACAAAACTCCTACAATGAGCAGTTCTTC	CASSLSGQNSYNEQFF
-	TRBV7-3	-	TRBJ2-1	TGTGCCAGCAGCTTAACTGTCCTGTCCCCTAATGAGCAGTTCTTC	CASSLTVLSPNEQFF
-	TRBV5-3	-	TRBJ2-7	TGTGCCAGAAGCTCACAAGAGGACTACGAGCAGTACTTC	CARSSQEDYEQYF
-	TRBV30	-	TRBJ2-3	TGTGCCTGGAGTGACGGACTTACAGATACGCAGTATTTT	CAWSDGLTDTQYF